This T cell receptor (beta chain) derives from a study of identical twins. Template switching supplied a universal primer site; unique molecular identifiers were carried on the cDNA. MiXCR, applied by TCRdb to the 5' RACE reads, yields one record per CDR3 protein. The table shows under 1 million distinct CDR3 sequences, with 9% to 15% occurring only once. Whole-study findings and limits: The authors noted that invariant MAIT and iNKT cells could partly confound zero-insertion analyses. Researchers reported weaker excess twin sharing in beta out-of-frame sequences.

CDR3 size: 13 residues. Between the trimmed V and J ends, which lost 4 bases and 3 bases, there was a span of 9 bases. Germline CDR1 is KGHDR and CDR2 is SFDVKD. In its sample, this clonotype was seen many times. The target antigen is unknown. The sample was also linked to a second study, of yellow fever vaccine responses in identical twins.

Sequencing used PBMCs. This clonotype originated in a woman aged 18-29 years in good health. The V and J genes are TRBV24-1 and TRBJ2-7; unclear D gene. CDR3 sequence reads: CATSDPTSYEQYF. CDR3 DNA sequence: TGTGCCACCAGTGACCCGACAAGCTACGAGCAGTACTTC.